This T cell receptor beta chain comes out of a study of control samples from healthy donors and cancer patients. Germline loops: CDR1 SGHKS, CDR2 YYEKEE (reference sequence). The junction had 15 bases not matched to a gene; V was cut back by 4 bases and J by 6 bases. CDR3 length: 16 amino acids. TCRdb's table, derived via immunoSEQ multiplex PCR, lists solely in-frame clones and lacks some. The sample yields 100,000 to 120,000 clones, 70% to 90% seen once. The genes are TRBV5-5 and TRBJ1-2; 7 bases agree with TRBD1. The TCR comes from a woman aged 55-69 years with lung cancer. The sample was PBMCs. CDR3 residues: CASSGGPGQPHHGYTF. DNA for the CDR3: TGTGCCAGCAGCGGGGGGCCGGGACAGCCACACCATGGCTACACCTTC.